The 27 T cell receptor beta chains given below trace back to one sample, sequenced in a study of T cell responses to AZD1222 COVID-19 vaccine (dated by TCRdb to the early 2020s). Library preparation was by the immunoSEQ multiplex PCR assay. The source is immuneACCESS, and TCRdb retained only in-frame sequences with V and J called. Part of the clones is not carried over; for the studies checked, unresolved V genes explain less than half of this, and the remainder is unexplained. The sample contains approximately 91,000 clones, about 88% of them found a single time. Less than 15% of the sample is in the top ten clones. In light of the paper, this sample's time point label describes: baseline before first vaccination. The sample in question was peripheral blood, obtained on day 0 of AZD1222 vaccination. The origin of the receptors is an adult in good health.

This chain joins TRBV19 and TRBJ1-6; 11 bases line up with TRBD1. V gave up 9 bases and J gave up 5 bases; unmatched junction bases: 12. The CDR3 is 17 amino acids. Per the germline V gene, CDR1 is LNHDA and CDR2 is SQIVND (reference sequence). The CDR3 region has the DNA TGTGCCAGAAGCCCTGAGGACAGGGGGCCCAATAATTCACCCCTCCACTTT. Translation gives CARSPEDRGPNNSPLHF.

The chain's CDR3 is CASSPLYEQYF. DNA for the CDR3: TGTGCCAGCAGCCCCTTGTACGAGCAGTACTTC. The chain is built from TRBV5-5 and TRBJ2-7; D unclear. Germline CDR1 is SGHKS and CDR2 is YYEKEE (reference sequence). The CDR3 sequence is 11 residues long. V was trimmed by 4 bases and J by 4 bases, leaving 6 bases between them. Full variable domain (missing parts from reference TRBV5-5 and TRBJ2-7): DAGVTQSPTHLIKTRGQQVTLRCSPISGHKSVSWYQQVLGQGPQFIFQYYEKEERGRGNFPDRFSARQFPNYSSELNVNALLLGDSALYLCASSPLYEQYFGPGTRLTVT.

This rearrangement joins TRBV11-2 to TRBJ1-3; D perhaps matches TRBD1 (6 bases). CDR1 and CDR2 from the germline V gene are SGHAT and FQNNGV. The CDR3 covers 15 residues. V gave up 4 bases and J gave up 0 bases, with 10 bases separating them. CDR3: CASSSGDFSGNTIYF. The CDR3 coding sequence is TGTGCCAGCAGCTCAGGGGACTTCTCTGGAAACACCATATATTTT. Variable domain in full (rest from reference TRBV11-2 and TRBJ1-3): EAGVAQSPRYKIIEKRQSVAFWCNPISGHATLYWYQQILGQGPKLLIQFQNNGVVDDSQLPKDRFSAERLKGVDSTLKIQPAKLEDSAVYLCASSSGDFSGNTIYFGEGSWLTVV.

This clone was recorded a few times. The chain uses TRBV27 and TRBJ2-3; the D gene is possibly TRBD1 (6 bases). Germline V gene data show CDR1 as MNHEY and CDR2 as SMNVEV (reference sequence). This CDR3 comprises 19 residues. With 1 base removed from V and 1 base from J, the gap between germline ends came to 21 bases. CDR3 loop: CASSLYSRGRRVGTDTQYF. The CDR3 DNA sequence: TGTGCCAGCAGTTTATATTCCAGGGGAAGAAGAGTGGGCACAGATACGCAGTATTTT.

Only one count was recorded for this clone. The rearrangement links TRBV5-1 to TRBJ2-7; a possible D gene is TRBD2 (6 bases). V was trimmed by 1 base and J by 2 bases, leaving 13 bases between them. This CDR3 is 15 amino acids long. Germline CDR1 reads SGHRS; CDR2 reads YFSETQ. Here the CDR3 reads CASSLIPSATYEQYF. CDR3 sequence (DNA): TGCGCCAGCAGCTTGATTCCTAGCGCAACCTACGAGCAGTACTTC. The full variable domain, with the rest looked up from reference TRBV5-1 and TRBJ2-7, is KAGVTQTPRYLIKTRGQQVTLSCSPISGHRSVSWYQQTPGQGLQFLFEYFSETQRNKGNFPGRFSGRQFSNSRSEMNVSTLELGDSALYLCASSLIPSATYEQYFGPGTRLTVT.

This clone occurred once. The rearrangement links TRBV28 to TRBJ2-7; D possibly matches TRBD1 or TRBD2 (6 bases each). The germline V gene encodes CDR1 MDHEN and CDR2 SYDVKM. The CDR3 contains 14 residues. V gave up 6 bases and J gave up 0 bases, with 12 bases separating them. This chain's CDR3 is CASRIGGGSYEQYF. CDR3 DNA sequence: TGTGCCAGCAGAATAGGAGGGGGCTCCTACGAGCAGTACTTC. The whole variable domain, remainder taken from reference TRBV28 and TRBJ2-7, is DVKVTQSSRYLVKRTGEKVFLECVQDMDHENMFWYRQDPGLGLRLIYFSYDVKMKEKGDIPEGYSVSREKKERFSLILESASTNQTSMYLCASRIGGGSYEQYFGPGTRLTVT.

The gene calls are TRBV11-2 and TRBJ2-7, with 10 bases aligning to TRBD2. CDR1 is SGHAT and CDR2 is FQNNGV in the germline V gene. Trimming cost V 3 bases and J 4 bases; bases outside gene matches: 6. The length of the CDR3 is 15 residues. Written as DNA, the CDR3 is TGTGCCAGCAGCTTCACTAGCGGGGAGTTTTACGAGCAGTACTTC. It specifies CASSFTSGEFYEQYF.

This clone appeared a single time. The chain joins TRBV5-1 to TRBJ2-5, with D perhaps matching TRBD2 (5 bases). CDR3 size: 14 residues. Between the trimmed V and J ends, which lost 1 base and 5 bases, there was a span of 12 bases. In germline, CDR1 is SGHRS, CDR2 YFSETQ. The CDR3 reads CASSLSGGRETQYF. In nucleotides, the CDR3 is TGCGCCAGCAGCTTGTCAGGCGGGCGGGAGACCCAGTACTTC.

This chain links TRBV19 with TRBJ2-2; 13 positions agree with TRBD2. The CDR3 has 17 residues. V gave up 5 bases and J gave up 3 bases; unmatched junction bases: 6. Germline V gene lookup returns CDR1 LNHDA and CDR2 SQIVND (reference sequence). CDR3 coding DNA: TGTGCCAGTAGTCTATCGGGACTAGCGGGGCACACCGGGGAGCTGTTTTTT. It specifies CASSLSGLAGHTGELFF.

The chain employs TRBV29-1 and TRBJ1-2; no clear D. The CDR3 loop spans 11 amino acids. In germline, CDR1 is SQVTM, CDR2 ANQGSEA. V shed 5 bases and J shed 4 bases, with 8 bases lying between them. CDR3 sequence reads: CSVSTSYGYTF. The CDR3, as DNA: TGCAGCGTTTCGACTTCCTATGGCTACACCTTC.

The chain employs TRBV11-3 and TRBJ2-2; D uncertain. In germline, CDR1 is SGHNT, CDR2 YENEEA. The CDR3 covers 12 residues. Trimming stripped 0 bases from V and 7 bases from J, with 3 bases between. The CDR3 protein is CASSLEDGELFF. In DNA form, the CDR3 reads TGTGCCAGCAGCTTAGAAGACGGGGAGCTGTTTTTT.

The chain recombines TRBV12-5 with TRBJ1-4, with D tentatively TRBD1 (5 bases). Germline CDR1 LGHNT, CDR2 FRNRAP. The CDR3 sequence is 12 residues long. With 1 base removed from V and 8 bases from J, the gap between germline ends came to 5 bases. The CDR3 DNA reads TGTGCTAGTGGTTTGGAGGGGGAAAAACTGTTTTTT. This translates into CASGLEGEKLFF.

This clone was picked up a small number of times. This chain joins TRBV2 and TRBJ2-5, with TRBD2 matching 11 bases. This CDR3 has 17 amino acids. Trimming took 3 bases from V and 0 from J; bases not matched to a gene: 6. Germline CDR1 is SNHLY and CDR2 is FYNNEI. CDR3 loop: CASSEPSGGKYQETQYF. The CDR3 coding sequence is TGTGCCAGCAGTGAGCCTAGCGGGGGGAAGTACCAAGAGACCCAGTACTTC.

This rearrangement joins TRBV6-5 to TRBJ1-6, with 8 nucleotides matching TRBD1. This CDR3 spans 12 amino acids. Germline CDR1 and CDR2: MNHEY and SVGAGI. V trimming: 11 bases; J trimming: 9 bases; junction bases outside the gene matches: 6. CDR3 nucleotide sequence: TGTGCCGCTCGGACAGGGCTTTCACCCCTCCACTTT. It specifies CAARTGLSPLHF.

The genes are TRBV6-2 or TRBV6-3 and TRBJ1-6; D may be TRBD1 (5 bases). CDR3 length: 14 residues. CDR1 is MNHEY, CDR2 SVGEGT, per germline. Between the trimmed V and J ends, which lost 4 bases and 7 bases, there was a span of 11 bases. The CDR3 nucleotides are TGTGCCAGCAGTTCCGCGGGGGACAATTCACCCCTCCACTTT. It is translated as CASSSAGDNSPLHF.

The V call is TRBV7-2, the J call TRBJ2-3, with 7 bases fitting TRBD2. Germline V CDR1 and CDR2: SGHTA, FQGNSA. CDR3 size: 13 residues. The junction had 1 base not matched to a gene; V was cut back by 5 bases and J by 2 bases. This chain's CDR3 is CASSRDYTDTQYF. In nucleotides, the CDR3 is TGTGCCAGCAGCCGGGACTACACAGATACGCAGTATTTT. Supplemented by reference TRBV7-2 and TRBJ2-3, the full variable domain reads GAGVSQSPSNKVTEKGKDVELRCDPISGHTALYWYRQSLGQGLEFLIYFQGNSAPDKSGLPSDRFSAERTGGSVSTLTIQRTQQEDSAVYLCASSRDYTDTQYFGPGTRLTVL.

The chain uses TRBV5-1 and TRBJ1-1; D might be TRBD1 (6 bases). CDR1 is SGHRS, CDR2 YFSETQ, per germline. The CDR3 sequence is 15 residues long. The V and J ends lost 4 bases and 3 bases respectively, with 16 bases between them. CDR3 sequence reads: CASSGRDQGHTEAFF. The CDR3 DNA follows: TGCGCCAGCAGCGGCCGGGACCAGGGGCACACTGAAGCTTTCTTT.

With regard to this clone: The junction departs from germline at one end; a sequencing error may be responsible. CDR3 residues: CAARGQPNYGYTF. The CDR3 region has the DNA TGTGCAGCGAGGGGGCAGCCTAATTATGGCTACACCTTC. The gene calls are TRBV5-4 and TRBJ1-2; 7 nucleotides agree with TRBD1. The CDR3 sequence is 13 residues long. Germline V gives CDR1 SGHNT, CDR2 YYREEE (reference sequence).

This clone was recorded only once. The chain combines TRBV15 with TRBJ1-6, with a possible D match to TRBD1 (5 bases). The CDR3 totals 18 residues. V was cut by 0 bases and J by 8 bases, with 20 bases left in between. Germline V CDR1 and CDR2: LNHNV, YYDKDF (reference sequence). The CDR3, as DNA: TGTGCCACCAGCAGAGATCCCCAGGGTTCATGGTGGGATTCACCCCTCCACTTT. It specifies CATSRDPQGSWWDSPLHF.

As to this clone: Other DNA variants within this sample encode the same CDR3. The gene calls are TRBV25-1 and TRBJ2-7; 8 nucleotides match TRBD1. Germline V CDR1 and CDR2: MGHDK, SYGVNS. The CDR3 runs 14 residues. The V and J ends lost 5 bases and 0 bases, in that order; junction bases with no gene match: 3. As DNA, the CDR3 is TGTGCCAGCAGTCCAGGACAGGGCTCCTACGAGCAGTACTTC. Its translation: CASSPGQGSYEQYF.

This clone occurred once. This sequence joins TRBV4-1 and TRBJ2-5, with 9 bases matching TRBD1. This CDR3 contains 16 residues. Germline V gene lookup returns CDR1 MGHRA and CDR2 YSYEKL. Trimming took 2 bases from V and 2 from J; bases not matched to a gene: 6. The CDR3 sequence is CASSQPLGQGQETQYF. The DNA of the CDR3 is TGCGCCAGCAGCCAACCCCTGGGACAGGGACAAGAGACCCAGTACTTC.

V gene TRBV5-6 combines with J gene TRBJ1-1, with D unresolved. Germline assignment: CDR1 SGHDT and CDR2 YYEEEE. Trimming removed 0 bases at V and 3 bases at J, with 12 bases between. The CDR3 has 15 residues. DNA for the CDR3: TGTGCCAGCAGCTTGGCCGTAGGGATGGACACTGAAGCTTTCTTT. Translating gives CASSLAVGMDTEAFF.

CDR3 DNA: TGTGCCAGCAGCCAAGAAGATTCCAGCACAGATACGCAGTATTTT. This sequence encodes CASSQEDSSTDTQYF. The chain uses TRBV4-2 and TRBJ2-3; D remains ambiguous. Looked up from germline, CDR1 is LGHNA and CDR2 is YNFKEQ. There are 15 residues in the CDR3. Trimming took 0 bases from V and 0 from J, leaving 7 bases between them.

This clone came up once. Written as DNA, the CDR3 is TGTGCCAGCAGTGAAACGACTTCCTACGAGCAGTACTTC. Its translation is CASSETTSYEQYF. The V gene is TRBV6-1, the J gene TRBJ2-7, with D unresolved. The V and J ends lost 2 bases and 1 base respectively, with 6 bases between them. Germline CDR1 and CDR2: MNHNS and SASEGT. The CDR3 covers 13 residues.

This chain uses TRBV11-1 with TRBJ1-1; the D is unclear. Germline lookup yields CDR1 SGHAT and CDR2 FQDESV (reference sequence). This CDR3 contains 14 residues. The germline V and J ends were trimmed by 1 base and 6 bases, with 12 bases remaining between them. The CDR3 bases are TGTGCCAGCAGCTTAGAAGGGATGGGCGCTGAAGCTTTCTTT. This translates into CASSLEGMGAEAFF. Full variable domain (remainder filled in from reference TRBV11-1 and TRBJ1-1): EAEVAQSPRYKITEKSQAVAFWCDPISGHATLYWYRQILGQGPELLVQFQDESVVDDSQLPKDRFSAERLKGVDSTLKIQPAELGDSAMYLCASSLEGMGAEAFFGQGTRLTVV.

This CDR3 is CASSLAGGQDLSGANVLTF. CDR3 DNA: TGTGCCAGCAGCCTGGCGGGGGGACAGGACCTTTCTGGGGCCAACGTCCTGACTTTC. This chain links TRBV5-8 with TRBJ2-6; D tentatively reads TRBD1 or TRBD2 (8 bases each). Trimming stripped 4 bases from V and 1 base from J, with 21 bases between. This CDR3 comprises 19 residues. Germline V lookup: CDR1 SGHTS, CDR2 YDEGEE. The full variable domain, rest sourced from reference TRBV5-8 and TRBJ2-6, is EAGVTQSPTHLIKTRGQQATLRCSPISGHTSVYWYQQALGLGLQFLLWYDEGEERNRGNFPPRFSGRQFPNYSSELNVNALELEDSALYLCASSLAGGQDLSGANVLTFGAGSRLTVL.

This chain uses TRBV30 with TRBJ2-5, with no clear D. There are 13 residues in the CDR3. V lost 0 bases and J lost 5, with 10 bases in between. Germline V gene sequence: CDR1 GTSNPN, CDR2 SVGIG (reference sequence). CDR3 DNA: TGTGCCTGGAGTGTACGTTTGGAGGAGACCCAGTACTTC. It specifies CAWSVRLEETQYF.